The rows below give T cell receptor beta chains drawn from one sample of a study of identifying expanded T cells in peripheral blood. The table came from immunoSEQ multiplex PCR; TCRdb's copy has only in-frame clones and leaves some out. Of roughly 100,000 clones listed, 88% were seen once; the top ten hold around 4.3%. Material for sequencing was blood. The receptors come from a person between 18 and 69 years old in good health. The CDR3 runs from the conserved cysteine through the conserved F or W. Each record gives: J gene, D gene, clone size, V gene, CDR3 protein, CDR3 DNA. A D gene is named only where the DNA matches it firmly. Clone size appears in some rows only: once, few, many, or a class for an expanded clone.

TRBJ2-3	NA	NA	TRBV27	CASSLRWLTTDTQYF	TGTGCCAGCAGTTTAAGATGGCTTACCACAGATACGCAGTATTTT
TRBJ2-5	TRBD2	NA	TRBV4-2	CASSQEREGPETQYF	TGTGCCAGCAGCCAAGAGCGGGAGGGCCCGGAGACCCAGTACTTC
TRBJ2-3	NA	NA	TRBV28	CASSSTGWADTQYF	TGTGCCAGCAGTTCAACAGGGTGGGCAGATACGCAGTATTTT
TRBJ2-7	NA	NA	TRBV9	CASSVRGEGSYEQYF	TGTGCCAGCAGCGTAAGAGGAGAGGGCTCCTACGAGCAGTACTTC
TRBJ2-7	TRBD1	NA	TRBV4-2	CASSQEGGEYYEQYF	TGTGCCAGCAGCCAAGAAGGGGGCGAGTACTACGAGCAGTACTTC
TRBJ1-1	NA	NA	TRBV7-3	CASSPGGNTEAFF	TGTGCCAGCAGCCCCGGGGGGAACACTGAAGCTTTCTTT
TRBJ2-5	TRBD1	once	TRBV5-1	CASSGGTGAETQYF	TGCGCCAGCAGCGGGGGGACAGGGGCTGAGACCCAGTACTTC
TRBJ2-7	NA	NA	TRBV30	CAWSSFLEGEGYEQYF	TGTGCCTGGAGTAGTTTTCTGGAGGGCGAGGGGTACGAGCAGTACTTC
TRBJ2-1	NA	NA	TRBV5-8	CASSLTGLPYNEQFF	TGTGCCAGCAGCTTGACAGGGCTACCTTACAATGAGCAGTTCTTC
TRBJ2-7	NA	NA	TRBV7-8	CASVGVAYEQYF	TGTGCCAGTGTGGGCGTAGCCTACGAGCAGTACTTC
TRBJ1-5	TRBD1	NA	TRBV7-9	CASSSSTGVQPQHF	TGTGCCAGCAGCTCAAGTACAGGGGTTCAGCCCCAGCATTTT
TRBJ2-2	TRBD1	NA	TRBV19	CATGTGLTGELFF	TGTGCCACCGGGACAGGATTGACCGGGGAGCTGTTTTTT
TRBJ2-7	TRBD1	NA	TRBV5-1	CASSLVGTDFYEQYF	TGCGCCAGCAGCTTGGTAGGGACAGACTTCTACGAGCAGTACTTC
TRBJ1-1	NA	NA	TRBV5-1	CASSLFSGTKNTEAFF	TGCGCCAGCAGCTTGTTTTCTGGGACAAAGAACACTGAAGCTTTCTTT
TRBJ1-1	NA	NA	TRBV28	CASSLSPGMGKAFF	TGTGCCAGCAGTTTATCCCCAGGGATGGGCAAAGCTTTCTTT
TRBJ1-1	NA	NA	TRBV6-5	CASSHRDGNTEAFF	TGTGCCAGCAGCCACCGGGACGGGAACACTGAAGCTTTCTTT
TRBJ2-7	TRBD2	NA	TRBV28	CASSPPGLAGRKVYEQYF	TGTGCCAGCAGTCCGCCGGGACTAGCGGGGCGAAAGGTTTACGAGCAGTACTTC
TRBJ1-1	NA	NA	TRBV18	CASSPGAGGTEAFF	TGTGCCAGCTCCCCGGGAGCAGGTGGGACTGAAGCTTTCTTT
TRBJ1-1	NA	NA	TRBV19	CASSTPGGGTEAFF	TGTGCCAGTAGCACCCCGGGGGGAGGCACTGAAGCTTTCTTT
TRBJ2-5	NA	NA	TRBV5-4	CASSWGTGDRETQYF	TGTGCCAGCAGCTGGGGCACGGGTGATCGAGAGACCCAGTACTTC
TRBJ1-2	NA	NA	TRBV30	CAWSPEGDYGYTF	TGTGCCTGGAGCCCCGAAGGGGACTATGGCTACACCTTC
TRBJ2-7	NA	NA	TRBV6-6	CASSYSRGDEQYF	TGTGCCAGCAGTTACTCGCGTGGGGACGAGCAGTACTTC
TRBJ2-7	NA	few	TRBV2	CASSLDRSYEQYF	TGTGCCAGCAGTCTAGACAGGTCCTACGAGCAGTACTTC
TRBJ2-7	NA	NA	TRBV28	CASSLRHLYEQYF	TGTGCCAGCTCTCTTAGACACCTCTACGAGCAGTACTTC
TRBJ2-7	NA	NA	TRBV6-5	CATRTVYEQYF	TGTGCCACCAGGACAGTATACGAGCAGTACTTC
TRBJ2-2	TRBD2	NA	TRBV27	CASRLADNTGELFF	TGTGCCAGCAGACTAGCGGATAACACCGGGGAGCTGTTTTTT
TRBJ2-7	NA	NA	TRBV10-2	CASSDYRAYEQYF	TGCGCCAGCAGTGACTACAGGGCCTACGAGCAGTACTTC
TRBJ2-7	TRBD2	NA	TRBV28	CASSFPGNSGRWEQYF	TGTGCCAGCAGTTTCCCTGGAAATAGCGGGAGATGGGAGCAGTACTTC
TRBJ1-4	NA	NA	TRBV7-9	CASSERQTLNEKLFF	TGTGCCAGCAGCGAAAGACAGACTCTGAATGAAAAACTGTTTTTT
TRBJ1-6	TRBD1	NA	TRBV5-1	CASSLGQGASYNSPLHF	TGCGCCAGCAGCCTGGGACAGGGGGCTAGCTATAATTCACCCCTCCACTTT
TRBJ2-7	NA	once	TRBV6-5	CASSPIQGEYEQYF	TGTGCCAGCAGTCCAATCCAGGGAGAGTACGAGCAGTACTTC
TRBJ2-5	NA	once	TRBV9	CASSVRSGVQETQYF	TGTGCCAGCAGCGTACGGTCAGGGGTCCAAGAGACCCAGTACTTC
TRBJ1-5	TRBD1	NA	TRBV30	CAWSGDRGGNQPQHF	TGTGCCTGGAGCGGGGACAGGGGAGGCAATCAGCCCCAGCATTTT
TRBJ1-5	TRBD1	NA	TRBV6-5	CASRTGQGAGQPQHF	TGTGCCAGCAGAACGGGACAGGGGGCAGGTCAGCCCCAGCATTTT
TRBJ2-7	NA	NA	TRBV7-2	CASSPYLRGYSYEQYF	TGTGCCAGCAGCCCATACCTGAGGGGTTACTCCTACGAGCAGTACTTC
TRBJ2-6	NA	many	TRBV4-3	CASSQGSGSGANVLTF	TGCGCCAGCAGCCAAGGGTCAGGGTCTGGGGCCAACGTCCTGACTTTC
TRBJ2-5	NA	NA	TRBV9	CASSVGLEGETQYF	TGTGCCAGCAGCGTAGGACTAGAAGGGGAGACCCAGTACTTC
TRBJ2-7	NA	once	TRBV29-1	CSAGGSGATYEQYF	TGCAGCGCTGGGGGTTCCGGGGCCACCTACGAGCAGTACTTC
TRBJ1-1	NA	NA	TRBV27	CASSFGSGESEAFF	TGTGCCAGCAGTTTCGGTTCAGGAGAAAGTGAAGCTTTCTTT
TRBJ1-6	NA	NA	TRBV2	CASSDGQLFDNSPLHF	TGTGCCAGCAGTGACGGACAGTTGTTCGATAATTCACCCCTCCACTTT